This T cell receptor beta chain was recorded in a study of identifying expanded T cells in peripheral blood. Study results and caveats: Across healthy donors, higher total template counts meant significantly greater roughly two-week count variance. Over approximately two and four weeks, about 16 and 20 clones changed, versus 1.2 between replicates.

Notes on this clone: What it binds is not known.

Germline V gene sequence: CDR1 SGHRS, CDR2 YFSETQ. The CDR3 sequence is 16 residues long. V was cut by 2 bases and J by 1 base, with 10 bases left in between. Collection occurred without any documented infections or immune events in donors. Method: immunoSEQ multiplex PCR; TCRdb's copy keeps in-frame clones and lacks some. The table has some 99,000 clones, around 89% seen once. V is TRBV5-1 and J is TRBJ2-6; a weak D match, TRBD1 (5 bases). The sequence was collected from a person between 18 and 75 years old in good health. Sequencing was performed on blood. CDR3 protein: CASSFSPGSGANVLTF. CDR3 nucleotides: TGCGCCAGCAGCTTCTCTCCAGGGTCTGGGGCCAACGTCCTGACTTTC.